This is a list of T cell receptor beta chains from one sample in a study of CD8 T cells in Susac syndrome. MiXCR, applied by TCRdb to the immunoSEQ multiplex PCR reads, yields one record per CDR3 protein. Here the sample spans roughly 150,000 distinct CDR3 sequences, about 94% being singletons. The material sequenced was CD8+ T cells from PBMCs. These TCRs come from a human donor with multiple sclerosis. Each CDR3 is given without its conserved first and last residue. Clone size is given for some rows only: seen once, a few or many times, or a class if the clone is expanded.

AWNEGTEAF	NA	TRBV30	TRBJ1-1
ASSLVGGNEQF	NA	TRBV5-1	TRBJ2-1
SARVLSGELF	NA	TRBV20-1	TRBJ2-2
SAKGHPNSNQPQH	NA	TRBV20-1	TRBJ1-5
ASDRMEAF	NA	TRBV2	TRBJ1-1
ASLAGGPDTQY	NA	TRBV7-9	TRBJ2-3
ASSVVQGSGYT	NA	TRBV9	TRBJ1-2
TSTSGGGLGYNEQF	once	TRBV27	TRBJ2-1
ASSLGPKNTEAF	once	TRBV7-9	TRBJ1-1
ASSQDYSANTEAF	once	TRBV4-2	TRBJ1-1
ASSYGSSDRETQY	NA	TRBV6-2/TRBV6-3	TRBJ2-5
ASNPEISYNEQF	NA	TRBV2	TRBJ2-1
SVDSRRGYT	NA	TRBV29-1	TRBJ1-2
SATGTGGITGELF	NA	TRBV20-1	TRBJ2-2
ASSFSGGPSYEQY	NA	TRBV13	TRBJ2-7
ASSPMAGPLYEQY	NA	TRBV18	TRBJ2-7
ASSDSGTGAGELF	NA	TRBV7-9	TRBJ2-2
ASSLGKRIYEQY	NA	TRBV13	TRBJ2-7
SGLRETRVTEAF	NA	TRBV29-1	TRBJ1-1
ASSSNRGST	NA	TRBV7-9	TRBJ1-2
AWSPTTVKFYGYT	once	TRBV30	TRBJ1-2
ASSHRSTGDSYNEQF	NA	TRBV4-1	TRBJ2-1
ASSLELAGGDEQF	NA	TRBV5-1	TRBJ2-1
ASSQENRGNYEQY	NA	TRBV3-1	TRBJ2-7
AIRTKGALH	NA	TRBV10-3	TRBJ1-6
ASSPPGVEQF	once	TRBV5-1	TRBJ2-1
ASSPRQRGSQETQY	NA	TRBV7-9	TRBJ2-5
SVDGLQLTEAF	NA	TRBV29-1	TRBJ1-1
ASSSGGQGHSYEQY	NA	TRBV13	TRBJ2-7
ASSLKSGGNEQY	once	TRBV7-9	TRBJ2-7